This TCR beta chain was found in a study of blood T cell repertoires in COVID-19 (dated by TCRdb to 2020 to 2022). Context from the whole study: Samples from collaborators originated in the United States, Italy and Spain and spanned both the acute and convalescent phases of COVID-19. A freely available public database, intended as a resource for researchers studying the immune response to SARS-CoV-2, is where the repertoires were released. The sample metadata nearly always contained a de-identified subject ID, COVID-19 status, age in years and sex. Deeply sampled blood TCRbeta repertoires from subjects exposed to, actively infected with, or recovered from COVID-19 were included in the dataset. The material from the prospective study consisted of cDNA or gDNA derived from T cells, B-cell-depleted T cells, or PBMCs. Where HLA class I and class II types were available, the types were taken from metadata supplied by the sample provider, not from assay-based typing. Samples were obtained from the ongoing ImmuneRACE study (first 160 participants) and from 1,000 to 1,500 subjects provided by 6 global collaborators. Overall study results and their limits: The amount of clinical and demographic metadata varied by source and participant and was provided uncurated.

Trimming at the junction amounts to 2 bases on V and 1 base on J, and the germline ends lie 6 bases apart. Reading from cysteine to phenylalanine, the CDR3 counts 13 amino acids. The read is trimmed to its CDR3 DNA, 39 bases read in frame from base 1. With regard to this clone: The clone's antigen remains unknown. Per-base quality was not reported, and no clone a single base away is much larger than it.

Collaborating institutions collected whole blood in K2EDTA tubes following their own protocols. For TCRbeta analysis, collaborator samples were shipped as frozen whole blood, as isolated PBMCs, or as DNA extracted from either sample type. The immunoSEQ Assay, a bias-controlled multiplex PCR, was used to amplify TCRbeta CDR3 regions from genomic DNA. The authors processed their data as follows. Within the assay, amplification of reference gene primers was used to estimate how many nucleated cells each sample contained. To quantify the absolute abundance of each unique TCRbeta CDR3 rearrangement, sequence reads were collapsed and filtered. For each sample, productive Simpson clonality was calculated by taking the square root of Simpson's diversity index across productive rearrangements. Drawn from immuneACCESS, this table holds only the in-frame rearrangements with V and J called that TCRdb kept. Clones are partly lost; checked studies trace under half to an unresolved V gene and leave the rest unexplained. The V and J calls and clone size are taken from that table; D and trimming were inferred from the DNA. The sample table holds about 58,000 clones, of which around 81% were seen once. About 5.3% of the sample rests with the top ten.

The source is a human donor in a cohort sampled during active COVID-19. The sequenced sample consisted of peripheral blood. The V and J segments used are TRBV12-3 or TRBV12-4 and TRBJ2-7, with the D segment identity uncertain. The CDR3 loop reads CASSLSDSYEQYF. In nucleotides, the sequence is TGTGCCAGCAGTTTAAGCGATTCCTACGAGCAGTACTTC.